Below, 27 T cell receptor beta chains from the same sample are listed, as sequenced in a study of blood T cell repertoires in COVID-19. Assay used: immunoSEQ multiplex PCR; TCRdb lists only in-frame clones, some missing. Among over 150,000 clones listed, roughly 84% were seen once. Input material: peripheral blood. These receptors all stem from a woman in her thirties or forties with COVID-19, enrolled during active disease.

The chain uses TRBV6-5 and TRBJ1-1; D possibly corresponds to TRBD1 (5 bases). The V and J ends lost 7 bases and 6 bases respectively, with 12 bases between them. Looked up from germline, CDR1 is MNHEY and CDR2 is SVGAGI. The CDR3 runs 12 residues. This chain's CDR3 is CASTKGAAEAFF. DNA of the CDR3: TGTGCCAGCACTAAAGGGGCAGCTGAAGCTTTCTTT.

This clone was seen only a few times. V is TRBV10-1 and J is TRBJ2-3; the match to TRBD2 covers 15 bases. V was clipped by 0 bases and J by 5 bases; unmatched bases: 9. From germline, CDR1 is WNHNN and CDR2 SYGVQD (reference sequence). This CDR3 region has 19 residues. The CDR3 sequence is CASSESGLAGGPGEDTQYF. DNA for the CDR3: TGCGCCAGCAGTGAGTCAGGACTAGCGGGAGGGCCCGGAGAAGATACGCAGTATTTT.

This chain connects TRBV11-3 to TRBJ2-2; D not resolved. The V end lost 3 bases, the J end lost 0 bases, and 14 bases lay between the germline ends. Germline V gene lookup returns CDR1 SGHNT and CDR2 YENEEA. There are 17 residues in the CDR3. For the CDR3, the DNA is TGTGCCAGCAGCTTGTACGGGTCATTAACGAACACCGGGGAGCTGTTTTTT. Translation gives CASSLYGSLTNTGELFF.

The V call is TRBV7-2, the J call TRBJ2-7; D remains unclear. The V gene lost 1 base and the J gene lost 3 bases, with 13 bases spanning the gap. Germline V lookup: CDR1 SGHTA, CDR2 FQGNSA. This CDR3 has 15 residues. The CDR3 protein is CASSLDTYPFYEQYF. The CDR3 nucleotides read TGTGCCAGCAGCTTAGATACCTACCCTTTCTACGAGCAGTACTTC.

The J gene is TRBJ2-3, the V gene TRBV6-4, with TRBD1 matching over 12 bases. Per germline, CDR1 MRHNA and CDR2 SNTAGT. V shed 4 bases and J 4 bases; nucleotides not matched to a gene: 6. The CDR3 totals 16 residues. Written as DNA, the CDR3 is TGTGCCAGCAGTGCTTTGGGGACAGGGGGCGCAGATACGCAGTATTTT. This gives the protein CASSALGTGGADTQYF.

This clone has just one count. The J gene is TRBJ2-5, the V gene TRBV23-1; 7 nucleotides line up with TRBD2. TRBV23-1 is sorted into the ORF group, with uncertain function. The trim removed 0 bases at V and 0 bases at J, leaving 7 bases unmatched. CDR3 length: 17 residues. The CDR3 coding sequence is TGCGCCAGCAGTCAATCCCCGGGACTACAAAACCAAGAGACCCAGTACTTC. Its protein product is CASSQSPGLQNQETQYF.

The chain carries TRBV20-1 and TRBJ1-4; D is uncertain. V lost 5 bases and J lost 7, with 5 bases in between. This CDR3 has 10 amino acids. Germline-derived CDR1 and CDR2 are DFQATT and SNEGSKA (reference sequence). The CDR3 bases are TGCAGTGCTCTAGTTGAAAAACTGTTTTTT. Protein product: CSALVEKLFF.

The chain couples TRBV2 to TRBJ1-1, with D unclear. This CDR3 region has 13 residues. The germline V gene has CDR1 SNHLY and CDR2 FYNNEI. Trimming left V 2 bases short and J 5 bases short, with 9 bases between. The CDR3 protein is CASSESQMTEAFF. The DNA for the CDR3 is TGTGCCAGCAGTGAAAGTCAGATGACTGAAGCTTTCTTT.

This chain joins TRBV27 and TRBJ2-7; D might be TRBD2 (6 bases). Germline V gene lookup returns CDR1 MNHEY and CDR2 SMNVEV (reference sequence). The CDR3 has 12 amino acids. Trimming cost V 6 bases and J 3 bases, with 9 bases left between them. DNA of the CDR3: TGTGCCAGCAGGGGGACTTTCTACGAGCAGTACTTC. Its translation: CASRGTFYEQYF.

This clone was seen more than once but under ten times. V gene TRBV3-1 (or the pseudogene TRBV3-2) combines with J gene TRBJ2-7; D is unclear. V lost 4 bases and J lost 0, with 7 bases in between. Germline CDR1 and CDR2: LGHDT and YNNKEL (reference sequence). The CDR3 runs 13 residues. The CDR3 DNA reads as TGTGCCAGCAGCCTAAGCTTCTCCTACGAGCAGTACTTC. Protein: CASSLSFSYEQYF.

CDR3 bases: TGTGCCAGCAGTCCCTGGACAGGGTGGAACTATGGCTACACCTTC. Translation: CASSPWTGWNYGYTF. The gene calls are TRBV28 and TRBJ1-2; 8 nucleotides line up with TRBD1. Looked up from germline, CDR1 is MDHEN and CDR2 is SYDVKM. The CDR3 is made up of 15 amino acids. V trimming: 5 bases; J trimming: 2 bases; junction bases outside the gene matches: 7.

V gene TRBV7-2 combines with J gene TRBJ1-2; 10 positions agree with TRBD1. Looked up from germline, CDR1 is SGHTA and CDR2 is FQGNSA. The CDR3 is 14 amino acids. V was pared by 1 base and J by 4 bases, with 0 bases of the junction left unmatched. The CDR3 here is CASSLGDRGYGYTF. As DNA, the CDR3 is TGTGCCAGCAGCTTAGGGGACAGGGGCTATGGCTACACCTTC.

V usage is TRBV7-9 and J usage is TRBJ2-3, with a tentative D call TRBD1 (6 bases). Germline V CDR1 and CDR2: SEHNR, FQNEAQ (reference sequence). The CDR3 runs 18 residues. V was pared by 6 bases and J by 0 bases, with 22 bases between. The CDR3 is CASSLPRTDESSTDTQYF. DNA of the CDR3: TGTGCCAGCAGTCTACCCAGGACAGATGAAAGTAGCACAGATACGCAGTATTTT. Full variable domain (rest looked up from reference TRBV7-9 and TRBJ2-3): DTGVSQNPRHKITKRGQNVTFRCDPISEHNRLYWYRQTLGQGPEFLTYFQNEAQLEKSRLLSDRFSAERPKGSFSTLEIQRTEQGDSAMYLCASSLPRTDESSTDTQYFGPGTRLTVL.

The rearrangement joins TRBV27 to TRBJ1-4, with D unresolved. The CDR3 totals 15 residues. Germline-derived CDR1 and CDR2 are MNHEY and SMNVEV (reference sequence). Trimming removed 7 bases from V and 6 bases from J, with 18 bases in between. CDR3 region: CASTSFPGVHEKLFF. The CDR3 DNA sequence: TGTGCCAGCACCTCCTTCCCCGGGGTTCATGAAAAACTGTTTTTT.

The V gene is TRBV11-2, the J gene TRBJ2-7, with D tentatively TRBD1 (5 bases). CDR1 and CDR2 from the germline V gene are SGHAT and FQNNGV. V was trimmed by 2 bases and J by 4 bases, leaving 6 bases between them. This CDR3 region has 12 residues. CDR3 loop: CASSLQGYEQYF. The CDR3 DNA is TGTGCCAGCAGCTTACAGGGTTACGAGCAGTACTTC.

This clone was observed a single time. The chain combines TRBV9 with TRBJ1-2; D might be TRBD1 (6 bases). The V gene lost 4 bases and the J gene lost 8 bases, with 12 bases spanning the gap. The CDR3 is made up of 12 amino acids. Germline lookup yields CDR1 SGDLS and CDR2 YYNGEE. The DNA for the CDR3 is TGTGCCAGCAGCCCTCGGACAGACGGCTACACCTTC. Its translation is CASSPRTDGYTF.

The rearrangement joins TRBV18 to TRBJ2-3; D uncertain. Germline V gene sequence: CDR1 KGHSH, CDR2 LQKENI. CDR3 length: 14 residues. Trimming took 1 base from V and 1 from J, leaving 6 bases between them. CDR3 DNA: TGTGCCAGCTCACCACATGGAGGCACAGATACGCAGTATTTT. It yields the protein CASSPHGGTDTQYF.

The V and J genes are TRBV6-5 and TRBJ1-2; a possible D gene is TRBD1 (5 bases). This CDR3 has 15 residues. Trimming removed 2 bases from V and 8 bases from J, with 18 bases in between. CDR1 and CDR2 from the germline V gene are MNHEY and SVGAGI. CDR3 amino acids: CASSYRGREGQGYTF. The CDR3 DNA is TGTGCCAGCAGTTACCGGGGCAGGGAGGGCCAGGGCTACACCTTC.

CDR3 amino acids: CASSEQTEALEKLFF. CDR3 sequence (DNA): TGTGCCAGCAGTGAGCAGACAGAAGCACTTGAAAAACTGTTTTTT. The chain couples TRBV2 to TRBJ1-4; D possibly corresponds to TRBD1 (5 bases). V was cut by 3 bases and J by 7 bases, with 15 bases left in between. The CDR3 contains 15 residues. In germline, CDR1 is SNHLY, CDR2 FYNNEI.

The genes are TRBV27 and TRBJ2-7; 10 nucleotides line up with TRBD1. Looked up from germline, CDR1 is MNHEY and CDR2 is SMNVEV (reference sequence). Trimming took 8 bases from V and 0 from J; bases not matched to a gene: 10. CDR3 length: 16 amino acids. DNA for the CDR3: TGTGCCAGCTACCCGGGACAGGGGCGTTTCTCCTACGAGCAGTACTTC. Residues: CASYPGQGRFSYEQYF.

The CDR3 protein is CASSIVDFDEQYF. DNA of the CDR3: TGTGCCAGTAGTATCGTAGATTTCGACGAGCAGTACTTC. The chain combines TRBV19 with TRBJ2-7; D unresolved. V shed 3 bases and J shed 5 bases, with 11 bases lying between them. The CDR3 is 13 residues long. In germline, CDR1 is LNHDA, CDR2 SQIVND (reference sequence).

The count of this clone is one. The chain employs TRBV6-1 and TRBJ1-5; TRBD1 is a possible D gene (6 bases). Germline CDR1 reads MNHNS; CDR2 reads SASEGT. The CDR3 contains 15 residues. V was pared by 2 bases and J by 4 bases, with 12 bases between. The CDR3 here is CASSELGAWNQPQHF. The CDR3 nucleotides are TGTGCCAGCAGTGAACTGGGGGCTTGGAATCAGCCCCAGCATTTT.

Here the CDR3 DNA reads TGTGCCAGCAGTTTCTCTAGCGGGAGGATTTTGGGGTACAATGAGCAGTTCTTC. Translation gives CASSFSSGRILGYNEQFF. V and J are TRBV27 and TRBJ2-1; 11 bases match TRBD2. The CDR3 has 18 residues. Germline loops: CDR1 MNHEY, CDR2 SMNVEV (reference sequence). Trimming cost V 3 bases and J 4 bases; bases outside gene matches: 11.

CDR3 sequence (DNA): TGTGCCAGCAGTTCGGGACAGGCCACCTACGAGCAGTACTTC. This sequence encodes CASSSGQATYEQYF. The rearrangement links TRBV27 to TRBJ2-7, with 8 bases identical to TRBD1. The CDR3 spans 14 residues. J lost 2 bases, V lost 4 bases, and 4 bases had no gene match. Germline assignment: CDR1 MNHEY and CDR2 SMNVEV (reference sequence).

The chain employs TRBV6-5 and TRBJ1-3; D is ambiguous. CDR1 MNHEY and CDR2 SVGAGI come from the germline V gene. There are 13 residues in the CDR3. Trimming left V 6 bases short and J 7 bases short, with 13 bases between. The CDR3 coding sequence is TGTGCCAGCAGCGAGGTAGAGAGGAACACCATATATTTT. The encoded protein is CASSEVERNTIYF.

The chain uses TRBV11-3 and TRBJ2-2, with TRBD2 identical over 14 bases. With 5 bases clipped from V and 5 bases from J, the junction kept 4 bases outside the gene matches. The germline gives CDR1 SGHNT, CDR2 YENEEA. This CDR3 has 16 residues. This chain's CDR3 is CASSPRTSGRTGELFF. DNA for the CDR3: TGTGCCAGCAGCCCCCGGACTAGCGGGAGGACCGGGGAGCTGTTTTTT.

The chain combines TRBV5-5 with TRBJ1-5, with 10 bases matching TRBD1. J was trimmed by 0 bases and V by 1 base; bases with no gene match: 1. This CDR3 contains 16 residues. Germline values: CDR1 SGHKS, CDR2 YYEKEE (reference sequence). CDR3 nucleotides: TGTGCCAGCAGCTTGAGGGACAGGGGTAGCAATCAGCCCCAGCATTTT. It encodes CASSLRDRGSNQPQHF.